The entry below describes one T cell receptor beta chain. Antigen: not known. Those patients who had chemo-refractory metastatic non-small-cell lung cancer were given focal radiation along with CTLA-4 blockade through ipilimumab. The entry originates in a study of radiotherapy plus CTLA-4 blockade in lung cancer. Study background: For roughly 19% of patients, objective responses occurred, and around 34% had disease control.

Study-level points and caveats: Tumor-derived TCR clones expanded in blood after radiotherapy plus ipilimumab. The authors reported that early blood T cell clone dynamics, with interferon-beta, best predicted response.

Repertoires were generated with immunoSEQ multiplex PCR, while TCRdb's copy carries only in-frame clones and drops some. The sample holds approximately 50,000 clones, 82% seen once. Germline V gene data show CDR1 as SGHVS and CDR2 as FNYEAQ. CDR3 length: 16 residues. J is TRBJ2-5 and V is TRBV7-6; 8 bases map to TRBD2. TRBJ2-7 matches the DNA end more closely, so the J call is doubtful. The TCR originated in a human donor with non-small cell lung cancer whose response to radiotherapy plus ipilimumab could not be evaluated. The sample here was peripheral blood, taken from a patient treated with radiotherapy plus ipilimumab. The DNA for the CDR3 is TGTGCCAGCAGCTTCCTCGTTGCGGGGGGCCTCGACGAGCAGTACTTC. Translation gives CASSFLVAGGLDEQYF.